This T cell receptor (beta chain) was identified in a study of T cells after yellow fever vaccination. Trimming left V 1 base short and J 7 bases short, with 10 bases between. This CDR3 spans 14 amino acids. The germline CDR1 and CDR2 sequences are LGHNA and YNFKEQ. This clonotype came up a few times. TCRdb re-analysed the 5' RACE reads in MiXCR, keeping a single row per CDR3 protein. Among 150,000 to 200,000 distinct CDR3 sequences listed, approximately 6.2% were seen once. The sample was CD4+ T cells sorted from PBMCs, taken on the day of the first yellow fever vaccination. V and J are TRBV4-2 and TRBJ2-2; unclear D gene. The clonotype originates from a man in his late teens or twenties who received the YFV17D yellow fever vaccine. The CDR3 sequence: CASSQVSVDGELFF. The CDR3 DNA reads TGTGCCAGCAGCCAAGTTTCGGTAGACGGGGAGCTGTTTTTT.